This TCR beta chain was recorded in a study of T cells after yellow fever vaccination. Background on the study: The SMART-Seq v4 Ultra Low Input method served to prepare the low-cell-number fractions. Regarding the study as a whole: Researchers cautioned that FACS-sorted repertoires could harbor abundant clonotypes contaminating from the bulk population. Peak timing came faster in the weaker secondary response, day 5 versus 15.

Making TCR cDNA involved 5'RACE template switching, which added UMIs and a universal primer site. TCRdb called the 5' RACE reads again in MiXCR, with one record for every CDR3 protein. The sample records roughly 330,000 distinct CDR3 sequences, 6.5% to 8.5% being singletons. The CDR3 length is 15 residues. V shed 2 bases and J 6 bases; nucleotides not matched to a gene: 9. Germline CDR1 GTSNPN, CDR2 SVGIG (reference sequence). Concerning this clonotype itself: Antigen: not known.

This chain connects TRBV30 to TRBJ2-3; 9 bases are shared with TRBD2. This TCR derives from a man aged 18 to 30 who received the YFV17D yellow fever vaccine. Specimen: PBMCs, collected around 45 days after the first yellow fever vaccination. This chain's CDR3 is CAWSRLAGLRDTQYF. The CDR3 DNA is TGTGCCTGGAGTAGGCTAGCGGGGTTGAGGGATACGCAGTATTTT.